Shown below are 4 T cell receptor beta chains from a single sample sequenced in a study of T cells in women clearing cervical HPV infection. Sequenced by immunoSEQ multiplex PCR; TCRdb stores in-frame clones only, minus some. Its clone listing holds 25,000 to 35,000 clones. Sequenced material: blood buffy coat. These receptors were taken from a woman between 18 and 75 years old with a cervical HPV16 infection that either progressed to CIN3+ or cleared (not recorded which).

CDR3 sequence reads: CASSPGTGDTGQYF. CDR3 DNA, as far as it was read: TGTGCCAGCAGTCCCGGGACAGGGGACACTGGT. The V call is TRBV7-6, the J call TRBJ2-4; the match to TRBD1 covers 10 bases. Read data end 3 residues before the CDR3 end; the end is taken from the germline J gene. CDR1 and CDR2 (germline): SGHVS, FNYEAQ. This CDR3 spans 14 amino acids.

As for this clone: Read data end 3 residues before the CDR3 end; the end is taken from the germline J gene. The rearrangement joins TRBV12-3 or TRBV12-4 to TRBJ2-1; 11 nucleotides match TRBD2. The trim removed 5 bases at V and 9 bases at J, leaving 6 bases unmatched. The length of the CDR3 is 14 residues. This CDR3 reads CASSTSGSSSEQFF. The part of the CDR3 DNA that was read is TGTGCCAGCAGTACTAGCGGGAGTTCGAGTGAG.

Comments on this clone: Coverage ceases 3 residues before the CDR3 finishes, and the germline J gene fills in the end. J is TRBJ1-1 and V is TRBV11-2; tentative D call: TRBD1 (6 bases). The CDR3 spans 13 residues. Per germline, CDR1 SGHAT and CDR2 FQNNGV. CDR3 bases read: TGTGCCAGCAGCTTAAGTATGGGGGCTGTA. Residues: CASSLSMGAV. The whole CDR3 sequence is CASSLSMGAVAFF.

As to this clone: The read terminates 3 residues ahead of where the CDR3 ends, so the germline J gene completes it. The J gene is TRBJ2-1, the V gene TRBV2; 10 bases match TRBD2. Germline-derived CDR1 and CDR2 are SNHLY and FYNNEI. The CDR3 length is 14 residues. With 6 bases clipped from V and 7 bases from J, the junction kept 6 bases outside the gene matches. The CDR3 region is CASRPGLAENEQFF. CDR3 bases read: TGTGCCAGCAGACCCGGACTAGCGGAGAATGAG.